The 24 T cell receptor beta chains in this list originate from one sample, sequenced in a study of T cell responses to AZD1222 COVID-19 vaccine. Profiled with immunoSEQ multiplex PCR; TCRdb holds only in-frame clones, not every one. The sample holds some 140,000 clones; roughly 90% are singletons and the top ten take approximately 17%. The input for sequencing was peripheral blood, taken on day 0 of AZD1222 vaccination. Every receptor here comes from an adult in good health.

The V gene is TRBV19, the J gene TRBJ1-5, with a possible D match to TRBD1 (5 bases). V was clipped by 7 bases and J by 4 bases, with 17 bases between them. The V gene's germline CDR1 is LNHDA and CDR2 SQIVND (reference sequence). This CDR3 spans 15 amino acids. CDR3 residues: CASKVDTGPNQPQHF. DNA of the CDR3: TGTGCCAGTAAAGTGGATACAGGCCCTAATCAGCCCCAGCATTTT.

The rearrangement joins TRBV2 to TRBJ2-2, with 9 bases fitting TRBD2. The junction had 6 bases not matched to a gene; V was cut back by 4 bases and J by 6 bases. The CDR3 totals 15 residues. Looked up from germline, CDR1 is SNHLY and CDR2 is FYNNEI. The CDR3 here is CASSGRREGAGELFF. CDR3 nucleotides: TGTGCCAGCAGTGGACGGCGGGAGGGGGCCGGGGAGCTGTTTTTT. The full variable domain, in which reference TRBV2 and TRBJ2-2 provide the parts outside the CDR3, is EPEVTQTPSHQVTQMGQEVILRCVPISNHLYFYWYRQILGQKVEFLVSFYNNEISEKSEIFDDQFSVERPDGSNFTLKIRSTKLEDSAMYFCASSGRREGAGELFFGEGSRLTVL.

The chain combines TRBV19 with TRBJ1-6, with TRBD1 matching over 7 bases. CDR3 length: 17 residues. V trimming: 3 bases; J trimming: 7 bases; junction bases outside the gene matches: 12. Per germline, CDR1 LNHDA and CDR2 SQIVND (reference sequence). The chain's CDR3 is CASSILSRTGRNSPLHF. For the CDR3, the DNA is TGTGCCAGTAGTATCCTTTCCCGGACAGGCAGAAATTCACCCCTCCACTTT.

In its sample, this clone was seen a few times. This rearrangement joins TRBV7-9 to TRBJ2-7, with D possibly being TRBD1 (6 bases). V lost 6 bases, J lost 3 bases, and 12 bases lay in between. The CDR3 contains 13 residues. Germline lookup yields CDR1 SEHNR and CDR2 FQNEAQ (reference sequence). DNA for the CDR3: TGTGCCAGCAGACGGACAGACCTCTACGAGCAGTACTTC. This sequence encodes CASRRTDLYEQYF.

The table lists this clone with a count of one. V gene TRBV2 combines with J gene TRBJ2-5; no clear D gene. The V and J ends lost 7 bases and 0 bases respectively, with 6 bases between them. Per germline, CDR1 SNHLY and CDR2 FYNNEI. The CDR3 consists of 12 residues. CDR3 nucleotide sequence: TGTGCCAGCAAAGCCGACCAAGAGACCCAGTACTTC. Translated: CASKADQETQYF.

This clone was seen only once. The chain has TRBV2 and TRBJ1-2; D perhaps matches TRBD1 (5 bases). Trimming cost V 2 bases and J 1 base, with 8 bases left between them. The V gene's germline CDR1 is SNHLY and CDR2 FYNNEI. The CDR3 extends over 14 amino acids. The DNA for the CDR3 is TGTGCCAGCAGTGAACTGACAGATAACTATGGCTACACCTTC. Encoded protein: CASSELTDNYGYTF.

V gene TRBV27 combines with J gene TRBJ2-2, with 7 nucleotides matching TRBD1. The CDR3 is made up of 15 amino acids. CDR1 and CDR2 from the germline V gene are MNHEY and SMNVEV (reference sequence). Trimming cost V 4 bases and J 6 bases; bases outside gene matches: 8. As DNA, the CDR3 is TGTGCCAGCAGTTGGGACAGAAGACACCCCGGGGAGCTGTTTTTT. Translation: CASSWDRRHPGELFF.

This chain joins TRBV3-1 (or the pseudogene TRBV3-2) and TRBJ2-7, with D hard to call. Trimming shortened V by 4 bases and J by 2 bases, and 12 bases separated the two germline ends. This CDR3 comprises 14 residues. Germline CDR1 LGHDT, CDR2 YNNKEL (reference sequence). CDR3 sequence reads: CASSPTRTAYEQYF. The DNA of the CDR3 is TGTGCCAGCAGCCCAACCCGTACAGCCTACGAGCAGTACTTC.

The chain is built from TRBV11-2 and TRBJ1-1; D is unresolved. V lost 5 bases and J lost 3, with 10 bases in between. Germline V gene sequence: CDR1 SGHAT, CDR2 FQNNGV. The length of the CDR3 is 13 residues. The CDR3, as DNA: TGTGCCAGCAGCCAAATGGGTCACACTGAAGCTTTCTTT. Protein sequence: CASSQMGHTEAFF.

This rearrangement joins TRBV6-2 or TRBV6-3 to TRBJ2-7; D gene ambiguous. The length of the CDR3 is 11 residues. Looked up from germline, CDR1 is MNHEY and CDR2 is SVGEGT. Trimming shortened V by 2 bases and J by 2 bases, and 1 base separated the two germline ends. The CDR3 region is CASSYTYEQYF. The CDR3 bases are TGTGCCAGCAGTTACACCTACGAGCAGTACTTC.

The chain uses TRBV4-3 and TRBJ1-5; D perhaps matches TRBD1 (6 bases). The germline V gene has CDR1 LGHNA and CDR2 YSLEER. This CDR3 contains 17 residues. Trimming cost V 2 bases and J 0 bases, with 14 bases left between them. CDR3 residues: CASSQKLDSLSNQPQHF. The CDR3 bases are TGCGCCAGCAGCCAAAAACTGGACAGTCTTAGCAATCAGCCCCAGCATTTT.

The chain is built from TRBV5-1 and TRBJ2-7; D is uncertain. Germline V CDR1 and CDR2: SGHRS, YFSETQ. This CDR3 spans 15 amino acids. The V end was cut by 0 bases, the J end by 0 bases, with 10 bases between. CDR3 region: CASSLGRTGSYEQYF. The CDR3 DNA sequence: TGCGCCAGCAGCTTGGGTAGGACGGGCTCCTACGAGCAGTACTTC.

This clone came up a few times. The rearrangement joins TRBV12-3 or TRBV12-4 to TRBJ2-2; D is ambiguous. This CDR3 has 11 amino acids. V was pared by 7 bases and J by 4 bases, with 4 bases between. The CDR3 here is CASKLTGELFF. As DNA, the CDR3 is TGTGCCAGCAAGCTCACCGGGGAGCTGTTTTTT.

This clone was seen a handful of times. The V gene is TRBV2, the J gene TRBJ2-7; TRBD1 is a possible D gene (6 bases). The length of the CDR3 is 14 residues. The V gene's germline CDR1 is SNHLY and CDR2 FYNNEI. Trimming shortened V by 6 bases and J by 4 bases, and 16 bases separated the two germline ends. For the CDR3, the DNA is TGTGCCAGCAGGGAACAGGGTCCGGGTTACGAGCAGTACTTC. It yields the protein CASREQGPGYEQYF. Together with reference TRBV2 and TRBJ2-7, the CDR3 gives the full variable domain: EPEVTQTPSHQVTQMGQEVILRCVPISNHLYFYWYRQILGQKVEFLVSFYNNEISEKSEIFDDQFSVERPDGSNFTLKIRSTKLEDSAMYFCASREQGPGYEQYFGPGTRLTVT.

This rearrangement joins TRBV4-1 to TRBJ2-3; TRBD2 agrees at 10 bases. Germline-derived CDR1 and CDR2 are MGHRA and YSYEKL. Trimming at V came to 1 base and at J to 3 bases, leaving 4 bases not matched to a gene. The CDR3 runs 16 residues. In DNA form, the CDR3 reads TGCGCCAGCAGCCAAGCGGCTAGCGGGAGTACAGATACGCAGTATTTT. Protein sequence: CASSQAASGSTDTQYF.

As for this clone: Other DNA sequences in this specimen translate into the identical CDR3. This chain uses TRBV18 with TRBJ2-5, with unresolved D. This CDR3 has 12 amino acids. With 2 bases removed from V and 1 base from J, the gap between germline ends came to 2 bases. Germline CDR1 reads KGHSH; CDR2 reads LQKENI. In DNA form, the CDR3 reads TGTGCCAGCTCACCAAGCCAAGAGACCCAGTACTTC. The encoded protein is CASSPSQETQYF.

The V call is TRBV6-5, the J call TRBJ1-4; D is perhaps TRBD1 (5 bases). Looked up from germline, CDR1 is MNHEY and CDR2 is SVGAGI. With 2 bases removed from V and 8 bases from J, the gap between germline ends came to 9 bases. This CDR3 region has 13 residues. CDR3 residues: CASSYTPGEKLFF. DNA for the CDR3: TGTGCCAGCAGTTACACCCCAGGGGAAAAACTGTTTTTT.

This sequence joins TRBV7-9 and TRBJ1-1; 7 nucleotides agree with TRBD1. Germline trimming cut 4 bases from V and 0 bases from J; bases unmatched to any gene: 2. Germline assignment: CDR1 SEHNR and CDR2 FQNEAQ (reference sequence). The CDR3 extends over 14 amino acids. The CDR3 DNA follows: TGTGCCAGCAGCTGGGGACAGATGAACACTGAAGCTTTCTTT. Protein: CASSWGQMNTEAFF. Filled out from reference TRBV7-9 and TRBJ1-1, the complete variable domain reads DTGVSQNPRHKITKRGQNVTFRCDPISEHNRLYWYRQTLGQGPEFLTYFQNEAQLEKSRLLSDRFSAERPKGSFSTLEIQRTEQGDSAMYLCASSWGQMNTEAFFGQGTRLTVV.

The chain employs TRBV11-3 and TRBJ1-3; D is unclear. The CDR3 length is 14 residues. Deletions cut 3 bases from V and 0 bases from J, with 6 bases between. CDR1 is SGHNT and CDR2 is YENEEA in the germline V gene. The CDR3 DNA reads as TGTGCCAGCAGCTTTTCGGGCTCTGGAAACACCATATATTTT. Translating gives CASSFSGSGNTIYF.

CDR3: CASSQGGLTEAFF. The CDR3 region has the DNA TGTGCCAGCAGCCAGGGGGGTCTAACTGAAGCTTTCTTT. The rearrangement joins TRBV12-3 or TRBV12-4 to TRBJ1-1, with 7 nucleotides matching TRBD1. The trim removed 6 bases at V and 5 bases at J, leaving 6 bases unmatched. This CDR3 has 13 residues.

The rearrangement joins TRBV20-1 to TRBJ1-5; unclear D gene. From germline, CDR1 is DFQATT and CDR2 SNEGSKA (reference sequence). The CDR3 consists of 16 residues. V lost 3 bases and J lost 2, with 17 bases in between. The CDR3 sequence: CSASSSRAMGNQPQHF. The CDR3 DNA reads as TGCAGTGCTAGTAGCAGCCGGGCGATGGGCAATCAGCCCCAGCATTTT.

The CDR3 loop is CASSEGAGYNSPLHF. In DNA, the CDR3 is TGTGCCAGCAGTGAAGGAGCGGGGTATAATTCACCCCTCCACTTT. V usage is TRBV6-1 and J usage is TRBJ1-6; no clear D gene. Germline V gene lookup returns CDR1 MNHNS and CDR2 SASEGT. The V gene lost 1 base and the J gene lost 4 bases, with 8 bases spanning the gap. CDR3 length: 15 amino acids.

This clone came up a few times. The CDR3 bases are TGTGCCAGCAGCTTAAGGGTGGATTCACCCCTCCACTTT. This encodes CASSLRVDSPLHF. The rearrangement joins TRBV7-9 to TRBJ1-6; the D is unclear. V shed 2 bases and J shed 8 bases, with 7 bases lying between them. Per the germline V gene, CDR1 is SEHNR and CDR2 is FQNEAQ (reference sequence). CDR3 length: 13 amino acids. The full variable domain, with the rest looked up from reference TRBV7-9 and TRBJ1-6, is DTGVSQNPRHKITKRGQNVTFRCDPISEHNRLYWYRQTLGQGPEFLTYFQNEAQLEKSRLLSDRFSAERPKGSFSTLEIQRTEQGDSAMYLCASSLRVDSPLHFGNGTRLTVT.

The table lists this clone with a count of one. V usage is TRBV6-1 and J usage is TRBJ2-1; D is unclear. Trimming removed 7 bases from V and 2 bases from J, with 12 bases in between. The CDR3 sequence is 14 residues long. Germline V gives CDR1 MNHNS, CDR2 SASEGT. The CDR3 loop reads CASTRRGPYNEQFF. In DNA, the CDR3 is TGTGCCAGCACCCGTCGCGGCCCCTACAATGAGCAGTTCTTC.